What follows is one TCR beta chain and its context. Antigen unknown. Germline CDR1 WNHNN, CDR2 SYGVQD (reference sequence). This CDR3 region has 14 residues. Trimming left V 0 bases short and J 7 bases short, with 10 bases between. Investigators reverse transcribed all isolated RNA, so they sequenced expressed TCRB transcripts. TCRdb's table, derived via immunoSEQ multiplex PCR, lists solely in-frame clones and lacks some. This table holds hundreds of thousands of clones, roughly an eighth found once. This entry belongs to a study of beta chain features in type 1 diabetes. Study-level points and caveats: Within each of all four CD4+ subsets, Type 1 diabetes patients had TCRB CDR3s that were moderately but significantly shorter.

Sequencing was done on a sample of naive CD4+ T cells from blood. This clonotype was sampled from a man aged 18 to 35 with type 1 diabetes. The rearrangement links TRBV10-1 to TRBJ1-5, with D unresolved. The DNA for the CDR3 is TGCGCCAGCAGTGAGTCTGAGGTATTCCAGCCCCAGCATTTT. Its protein product is CASSESEVFQPQHF.